These 6 T cell receptor beta chains were all obtained from the same sample, sequenced in a study of T cells in Graves' hyperthyroidism and ophthalmopathy. TCR beta CDR3 regions were amplified from RNA transcripts. First-round RT-PCR of the TCR CDR3 relied on the HTBI primer set. TCRdb called the multiplex PCR reads again in MiXCR, with one record for every CDR3 protein. The repertoire holds a few hundred thousand distinct CDR3 sequences, with under 25% as singletons. The specimen sequenced was blood. Every receptor here comes from a young man with Graves' hyperthyroidism.

This clonotype was found many times. The chain couples TRBV12-3 or TRBV12-4 to TRBJ2-7; 9 nucleotides line up with TRBD1. This CDR3 contains 14 residues. The ends lost 4 bases at V and 5 bases at J; junction bases unmatched: 6. CDR3 region: CASSSGQGSNEQYF. The CDR3 DNA reads as TGTGCCAGCAGTTCGGGACAGGGTAGTAACGAGCAGTACTTC.

At least ten counts were recorded for this clonotype. This chain uses TRBV10-3 with TRBJ2-7; D is unclear. This CDR3 has 14 residues. The V gene lost 7 bases and the J gene lost 0 bases, with 13 bases spanning the gap. Germline loops: CDR1 ENHRY, CDR2 SYGVKD. This chain's CDR3 is CAIKLRLSSYEQYF. The CDR3 nucleotides read TGTGCCATCAAACTCCGGTTAAGCTCCTACGAGCAGTACTTC.

This clonotype showed up many times. The chain links TRBV7-8 to TRBJ2-7; TRBD1 matches 7 bases. Losses at the gene ends were 3 bases for V and 3 bases for J; bases not matched to a gene: 5. The CDR3 totals 14 residues. Germline V CDR1 and CDR2: SGHVS, FQNEAQ. As DNA, the CDR3 is TGTGCCAGCAGCTTGGGGGACAGCAACTACGAGCAGTACTTC. Its protein product is CASSLGDSNYEQYF.

The chain joins TRBV7-9 to TRBJ2-7; no clear D gene. Germline-derived CDR1 and CDR2 are SEHNR and FQNEAQ (reference sequence). The CDR3 totals 15 residues. The V end lost 8 bases, the J end lost 0 bases, and 17 bases lay between the germline ends. The CDR3 spells CASGSSLKSSYEQYF. The CDR3 DNA is TGTGCCAGCGGTTCTTCTCTGAAGAGCTCCTACGAGCAGTACTTC.

This clonotype occurred a few times. This chain connects TRBV5-5 to TRBJ2-2; 7 nucleotides agree with TRBD2. This CDR3 region has 15 residues. V lost 6 bases to trimming and J lost 5 bases; unmatched junction nucleotides: 10. Germline V gene sequence: CDR1 SGHKS, CDR2 YYEKEE (reference sequence). The CDR3 protein is CASTPYWGGTGELFF. CDR3 sequence (DNA): TGTGCCAGCACCCCCTACTGGGGGGGTACCGGGGAGCTGTTTTTT.

This clonotype turned up a few times. V gene TRBV6-2 or TRBV6-3 combines with J gene TRBJ1-1, with TRBD1 identical over 8 bases. This CDR3 is 16 amino acids long. V trimming: 5 bases; J trimming: 1 base; junction bases outside the gene matches: 9. The germline V gene encodes CDR1 MNHEY and CDR2 SVGEGT. CDR3 sequence: CASSHHRTGSNTEAFF. The CDR3 DNA follows: TGTGCCAGCAGTCACCACCGGACAGGGTCGAACACTGAAGCTTTCTTT.